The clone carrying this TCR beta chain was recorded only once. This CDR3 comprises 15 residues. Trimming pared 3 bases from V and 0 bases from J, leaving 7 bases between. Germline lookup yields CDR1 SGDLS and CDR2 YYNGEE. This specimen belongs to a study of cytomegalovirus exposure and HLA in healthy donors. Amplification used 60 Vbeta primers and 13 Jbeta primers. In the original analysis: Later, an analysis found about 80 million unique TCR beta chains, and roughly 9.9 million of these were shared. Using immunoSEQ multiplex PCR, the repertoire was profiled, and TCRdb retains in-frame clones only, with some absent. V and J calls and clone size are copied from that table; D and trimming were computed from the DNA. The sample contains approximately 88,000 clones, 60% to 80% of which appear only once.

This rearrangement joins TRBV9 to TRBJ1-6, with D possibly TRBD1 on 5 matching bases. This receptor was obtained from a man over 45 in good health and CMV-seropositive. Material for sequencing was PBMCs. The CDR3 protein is CASSGQSSYNSPLHF. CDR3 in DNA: TGTGCCAGCAGCGGACAGAGCTCCTATAATTCACCCCTCCACTTT.